Presented here are 30 T cell receptor beta chains from one specimen sequenced in a study of T cells in Graves' hyperthyroidism and ophthalmopathy. TCR beta CDR3 regions were amplified from RNA. Using the HTBI primer set, a first-round RT-PCR was run on the TCR CDR3. A single record per CDR3 protein comes from TCRdb applying MiXCR to the multiplex PCR reads. The sample has approximately 410,000 distinct CDR3 sequences, roughly an eighth seen once. Sequenced input: blood. These receptor sequences come from a woman younger than 35 with Graves' hyperthyroidism.

Of note for this clonotype: A read error may be the cause here, since a much bigger clone is one base away. The chain recombines TRBV6-5 with TRBJ2-7; 12 nucleotides line up with TRBD1. The germline V gene has CDR1 MNHEY and CDR2 SVGAGI. V was clipped by 0 bases and J by 7 bases; unmatched bases: 10. This CDR3 comprises 17 residues. CDR3 sequence: CASSYSIGTGGKNEQYF. In nucleotides, the CDR3 is TGTGCCAGCAGTTACTCGATCGGGACAGGGGGCAAAAATGAGCAGTACTTC.

This clonotype has at least ten counts. The chain combines TRBV6-2 or TRBV6-3 with TRBJ1-2; D possibly corresponds to TRBD1 (6 bases). The germline CDR1 and CDR2 sequences are MNHEY and SVGEGT. CDR3 size: 12 residues. V gave up 6 bases and J gave up 2 bases, with 7 bases separating them. CDR3 region: CASRDRNYGYTF. The CDR3 coding sequence is TGTGCCAGCAGAGACAGGAACTATGGCTACACCTTC.

In this sample, this clonotype turned up many times. The rearrangement links TRBV9 to TRBJ2-1; TRBD2 matches at 7 bases. The trim removed 1 base at V and 2 bases at J, leaving 9 bases unmatched. CDR1 and CDR2 (germline): SGDLS, YYNGEE. The length of the CDR3 is 17 residues. CDR3 residues: CASSVSPGGGPYNEQFF. CDR3 bases: TGTGCCAGCAGCGTATCCCCCGGGGGAGGGCCCTACAATGAGCAGTTCTTC. The complete variable domain, with remaining parts taken from reference TRBV9 and TRBJ2-1, reads DSGVTQTPKHLITATGQRVTLRCSPRSGDLSVYWYQQSLDQGLQFLIQYYNGEERAKGNILERFSAQQFPDLHSELNLSSLELGDSALYFCASSVSPGGGPYNEQFFGPGTRLTVL.

The rearrangement joins TRBV25-1 to TRBJ1-4; 11 bases line up with TRBD1. The CDR3 length is 13 residues. V lost 8 bases and J lost 7; bases outside the gene matches: 3. Germline CDR1 and CDR2: MGHDK and SYGVNS. CDR3 sequence (DNA): TGTGCCAGCGGGGACAGGGGGGCTGAAAAACTGTTTTTT. Its protein product is CASGDRGAEKLFF.

This clonotype was recorded at least ten times. V usage is TRBV7-2 and J usage is TRBJ2-7; no definite D call. The germline V gene has CDR1 SGHTA and CDR2 FQGNSA. This CDR3 contains 12 residues. V was shortened by 5 bases and J by 3 bases, with 8 bases between the two germline ends. The DNA for the CDR3 is TGTGCCAGCAGCCCCCAACTCTACGAGCAGTACTTC. Protein product: CASSPQLYEQYF.

This clonotype appeared a few times. This sequence joins TRBV12-3 or TRBV12-4 and TRBJ1-6; D remains ambiguous. The CDR3 has 18 amino acids. V shed 0 bases and J shed 7 bases, with 19 bases lying between them. This chain's CDR3 is CASSLAASTIKKNSPLHF. The CDR3 DNA sequence: TGTGCCAGCAGTTTAGCGGCGTCGACGATTAAGAAAAATTCACCCCTCCACTTT.

This clonotype was recorded at least ten times. The chain has TRBV12-3 or TRBV12-4 and TRBJ2-7; 11 bases align to TRBD2. CDR3 length: 14 amino acids. The J segment lost 5 bases and the V segment lost 7 bases, leaving 7 bases of the junction unmatched. CDR3 in DNA: TGTGCCAGCACCGTAGCGGGAGGGCCTAACGAGCAGTACTTC. Translating gives CASTVAGGPNEQYF.

About this clonotype: The junction and the germline gene differ at one end; a read error may be behind it. The gene calls are TRBV19 and TRBJ1-2, with D perhaps matching TRBD1 (5 bases). This CDR3 contains 12 residues. CDR1 is LNHDA and CDR2 is SQIVND in the germline V gene (reference sequence). The CDR3 here is CASSIYGGGYIF. Written as DNA, the CDR3 is TGTGCCAGTAGTATCTACGGGGGAGGCTACATCTTC.

This clonotype was seen a few times. CDR3 sequence (DNA): TGCGCCAGCCCTTTTTCAGGGGGCGGCCCCGGGGAGCTGTTTTTT. It specifies CASPFSGGGPGELFF. This chain joins TRBV5-1 and TRBJ2-2; 8 nucleotides line up with TRBD1. V was clipped by 7 bases and J by 6 bases; unmatched bases: 11. This CDR3 is 15 amino acids long. Germline V lookup: CDR1 SGHRS, CDR2 YFSETQ.

This clonotype was seen ten or more times. The chain combines TRBV3-1 with TRBJ2-3; 10 nucleotides match TRBD2. Germline V lookup: CDR1 LGHDT, CDR2 YNNKEL (reference sequence). The CDR3 extends over 15 amino acids. Germline trimming cut 3 bases from V and 7 bases from J; bases unmatched to any gene: 7. The CDR3 here is CASSQVSSGSHTQYF. The DNA for the CDR3 is TGTGCCAGCAGCCAGGTGTCTAGCGGGAGCCATACGCAGTATTTT.

The chain links TRBV28 to TRBJ2-2, with 11 bases fitting TRBD2. Germline assignment: CDR1 MDHEN and CDR2 SYDVKM. The CDR3 is 16 amino acids. After removal of 3 bases from V and 4 bases from J, the junction contained 4 bases not matched to a gene. The CDR3 DNA follows: TGTGCCAGCAGTTTCGAACTAGCGGGAGCCACCGGGGAGCTGTTTTTT. Its protein product is CASSFELAGATGELFF.

This clonotype has a count of ten or more. The rearrangement uses TRBV12-3 or TRBV12-4 and TRBJ1-2; D is unresolved. The CDR3 spans 15 residues. The V end lost 0 bases, the J end lost 6 bases, and 14 bases lay between the germline ends. In DNA form, the CDR3 reads TGTGCCAGCAGTTTAGCGAATAGACAAAGGGATGGCTACACCTTC. It yields the protein CASSLANRQRDGYTF.

Many counts were recorded for this clonotype. This sequence joins TRBV12-3 or TRBV12-4 and TRBJ2-7; 11 bases fit TRBD2. The CDR3 runs to 15 residues. V lost 3 bases to trimming and J lost 2 bases; unmatched junction nucleotides: 3. DNA of the CDR3: TGTGCCAGCAGTTTTCAGGGACTAGCGGCCTACGAGCAGTACTTC. This encodes CASSFQGLAAYEQYF.

Note on this clonotype: A much larger clone differs by one base, so this may be a read error. The CDR3 protein is CASSESGRAGTYEQYF. In DNA form, the CDR3 reads TGCGCCAGCAGTGAGTCGGGGAGAGCGGGGACCTACGAGCAGTACTTC. The rearrangement uses TRBV10-1 and TRBJ2-7; 7 nucleotides match TRBD2. Trimming took 0 bases from V and 2 from J; bases not matched to a gene: 7. Germline CDR1 WNHNN, CDR2 SYGVQD (reference sequence). This CDR3 is built from 16 residues.

This clonotype was observed at least ten times. V is TRBV28 and J is TRBJ1-5, with 8 bases identical to TRBD1. The trim removed 6 bases at V and 2 bases at J, leaving 3 bases unmatched. The CDR3 totals 14 residues. Germline-derived CDR1 and CDR2 are MDHEN and SYDVKM. CDR3 DNA sequence: TGTGCCAGCAGCTTGACAGGGGGCAATCAGCCCCAGCATTTT. Protein: CASSLTGGNQPQHF.

The table lists this clonotype with a few counts. The rearrangement joins TRBV28 to TRBJ1-1, with D perhaps matching TRBD1 (6 bases). Trimming pared 6 bases from V and 1 base from J, leaving 15 bases between. CDR1 MDHEN and CDR2 SYDVKM come from the germline V gene. The CDR3 has 15 amino acids. The CDR3, as DNA: TGTGCCAGCAGGCCCCCGGGACAAAGGAACACTGAAGCTTTCTTT. Protein product: CASRPPGQRNTEAFF.

The V gene is TRBV2, the J gene TRBJ1-4; the D is unclear. Germline CDR1 reads SNHLY; CDR2 reads FYNNEI. Trimming removed 2 bases at V and 0 bases at J, with 4 bases between. The CDR3 covers 14 residues. The CDR3, as DNA: TGTGCCAGCAGTGAACAGACAACTAATGAAAAACTGTTTTTT. This codes for CASSEQTTNEKLFF. Supplemented by reference TRBV2 and TRBJ1-4, the full variable domain reads EPEVTQTPSHQVTQMGQEVILRCVPISNHLYFYWYRQILGQKVEFLVSFYNNEISEKSEIFDDQFSVERPDGSNFTLKIRSTKLEDSAMYFCASSEQTTNEKLFFGSGTQLSVL.

This clonotype was found many times. The V gene is TRBV20-1, the J gene TRBJ2-3, with 11 positions matching TRBD2. The J segment lost 5 bases and the V segment lost 0 bases, leaving 10 bases of the junction unmatched. Germline V gene data show CDR1 as DFQATT and CDR2 as SNEGSKA (reference sequence). CDR3 length: 17 residues. CDR3 region: CSAREGGSGRAGDTQYF. The CDR3 region has the DNA TGCAGTGCTAGAGAGGGGGGTAGCGGGAGGGCTGGAGATACGCAGTATTTT.

This clonotype was counted many times. This sequence joins TRBV12-3 or TRBV12-4 and TRBJ2-3; tentative D call: TRBD2 (6 bases). V was clipped by 3 bases and J by 1 base, with 11 bases between them. The CDR3 length is 15 residues. The CDR3 here is CASSFREYRTDTQYF. The CDR3 nucleotides read TGTGCCAGCAGTTTCCGGGAGTATCGCACAGATACGCAGTATTTT.

The chain carries TRBV3-1 and TRBJ2-4, with no clear D. CDR3 length: 17 amino acids. V was trimmed by 2 bases and J by 2 bases, leaving 16 bases between them. Germline-derived CDR1 and CDR2 are LGHDT and YNNKEL (reference sequence). CDR3 nucleotides: TGTGCCAGCAGCCAATCCGCGGCGGTCTTAACCAAAAACATTCAGTACTTC. Translating it yields CASSQSAAVLTKNIQYF.

The rearrangement joins TRBV7-9 to TRBJ2-2; TRBD2 aligns across 9 bases. With 5 bases clipped from V and 2 bases from J, the junction kept 3 bases outside the gene matches. CDR1 is SEHNR, CDR2 FQNEAQ, per germline (reference sequence). The CDR3 consists of 15 residues. The CDR3 reads CASSTGTSNTGELFF. The CDR3 coding sequence is TGTGCCAGCAGCACCGGGACTAGCAACACCGGGGAGCTGTTTTTT. Variable domain in full (rest from reference TRBV7-9 and TRBJ2-2): DTGVSQNPRHKITKRGQNVTFRCDPISEHNRLYWYRQTLGQGPEFLTYFQNEAQLEKSRLLSDRFSAERPKGSFSTLEIQRTEQGDSAMYLCASSTGTSNTGELFFGEGSRLTVL.

This clonotype has ten or more counts. The gene calls are TRBV28 and TRBJ2-7; D gene ambiguous. V dropped 5 bases and J dropped 4 bases, with 6 bases sitting between them. Per germline, CDR1 MDHEN and CDR2 SYDVKM. The CDR3 consists of 11 residues. CDR3 region: CASSQPYEQYF. Here the CDR3 DNA reads TGTGCCAGCAGTCAGCCTTACGAGCAGTACTTC.

This clonotype was counted ten times or more. As DNA, the CDR3 is TGTGCCAGCAGTTTCCATGTTTCGGGCAACCCGACCCAGCATTTT. Protein sequence: CASSFHVSGNPTQHF. The chain is built from TRBV12-3 or TRBV12-4 and TRBJ1-5; unclear D gene. CDR3 length equals 15 residues. Trimming took off 3 bases at V and 11 bases at J, with 20 bases between the two ends.

In this sample, this clonotype turned up many times. The chain links TRBV7-2 to TRBJ2-1; 8 positions match TRBD1. The ends lost 4 bases at V and 4 bases at J; junction bases unmatched: 3. Germline V gene data show CDR1 as SGHTA and CDR2 as FQGNSA. CDR3 length equals 14 residues. The chain's CDR3 is CASSSDRVYNEQFF. The CDR3 nucleotides are TGTGCCAGCAGCTCGGACAGGGTGTACAATGAGCAGTTCTTC.

This clonotype has just a few counts. This chain joins TRBV30 and TRBJ1-6; the D is unclear. There are 13 residues in the CDR3. Deletions cut 1 base from V and 6 bases from J, with 7 bases between. Germline V CDR1 and CDR2: GTSNPN, SVGIG (reference sequence). CDR3 DNA: TGTGCCTGGAGTGCGGCAGCTAATTCACCCCTCCACTTT. Residues: CAWSAAANSPLHF.

A word on this clonotype: A single base separates this from a much larger clone, so it may be a read error. The V gene is TRBV29-1, the J gene TRBJ2-3; D is unclear. V was pared by 6 bases and J by 5 bases, with 9 bases between. CDR1 and CDR2 (germline): SQVTM, ANQGSEA. The CDR3 runs 11 residues. The CDR3 nucleotides are TGCAGCGTGTCGTGTGGAGATACGCAGTATTTT. It encodes CSVSCGDTQYF.

This chain joins TRBV20-1 and TRBJ1-4; 7 bases map to TRBD1. Germline trimming cut 4 bases from V and 5 bases from J; bases unmatched to any gene: 10. The germline CDR1 and CDR2 sequences are DFQATT and SNEGSKA (reference sequence). This CDR3 region has 15 residues. DNA of the CDR3: TGCAGTGCTAACCCCGAGGCAGGGGGAAATGAAAAACTGTTTTTT. It codes for CSANPEAGGNEKLFF.

This sequence joins TRBV11-2 and TRBJ1-1; possibly TRBD1 for D (6 bases). The CDR3 contains 17 residues. The V gene lost 5 bases and the J gene lost 5 bases, with 24 bases spanning the gap. Germline V lookup: CDR1 SGHAT, CDR2 FQNNGV. In DNA, the CDR3 is TGTGCCAGCAGCAGCCTAGGACAGTTTTTTCCAAAAACTGAAGCTTTCTTT. It translates to CASSSLGQFFPKTEAFF. The variable domain in full, with the rest retrieved from reference TRBV11-2 and TRBJ1-1, is EAGVAQSPRYKIIEKRQSVAFWCNPISGHATLYWYQQILGQGPKLLIQFQNNGVVDDSQLPKDRFSAERLKGVDSTLKIQPAKLEDSAVYLCASSSLGQFFPKTEAFFGQGTRLTVV.

This clonotype was detected ten times or more. V usage is TRBV28 and J usage is TRBJ2-1; 8 bases map to TRBD2. V lost 4 bases, J lost 0 bases, and 8 bases stayed unmatched. Germline loops: CDR1 MDHEN, CDR2 SYDVKM. The CDR3 is 17 amino acids. CDR3 DNA sequence: TGTGCCAGCAGTTCACCGACTAGCGCGAGCTCCTACAATGAGCAGTTCTTC. Its protein product is CASSSPTSASSYNEQFF.

Only a few counts were recorded for this clonotype. The genes are TRBV7-8 and TRBJ2-5; D perhaps matches TRBD2 (6 bases). Trimming took off 6 bases at V and 2 bases at J, with 19 bases between the two ends. CDR1 and CDR2 from the germline V gene are SGHVS and FQNEAQ. This CDR3 is 16 amino acids long. The CDR3 DNA is TGTGCCAGCAGTCACCCTGTTCGGCGGGATCAAGAGACCCAGTACTTC. Translated, it gives CASSHPVRRDQETQYF.